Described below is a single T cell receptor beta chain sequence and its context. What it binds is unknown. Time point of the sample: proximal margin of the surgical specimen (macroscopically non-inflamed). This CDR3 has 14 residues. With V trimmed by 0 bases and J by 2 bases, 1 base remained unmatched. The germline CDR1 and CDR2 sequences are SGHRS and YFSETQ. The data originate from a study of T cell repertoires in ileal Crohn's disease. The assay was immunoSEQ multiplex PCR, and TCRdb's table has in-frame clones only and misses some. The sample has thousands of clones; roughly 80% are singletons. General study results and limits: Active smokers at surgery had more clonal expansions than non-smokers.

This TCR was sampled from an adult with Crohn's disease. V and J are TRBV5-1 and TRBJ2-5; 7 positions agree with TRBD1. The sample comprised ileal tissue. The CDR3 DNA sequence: TGCGCCAGCAGCTTGGGGGGACAGCAAGAGACCCAGTACTTC. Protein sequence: CASSLGGQQETQYF. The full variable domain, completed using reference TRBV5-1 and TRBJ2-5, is KAGVTQTPRYLIKTRGQQVTLSCSPISGHRSVSWYQQTPGQGLQFLFEYFSETQRNKGNFPGRFSGRQFSNSRSEMNVSTLELGDSALYLCASSLGGQQETQYFGPGTRLLVL.